A selection of T cell receptor beta chains follows, all from one sample in a study of shared clonotypes between healthy human individuals. Method: immunoSEQ multiplex PCR; TCRdb's copy keeps in-frame clones and lacks some. The sample consists of about 1.1 million clones, approximately 75% of them appearing once. The sample comprised memory CD4+ T cells from PBMCs. All receptors derive from a man between 18 and 35 years old in good health. Some clones in this sample may be carry-over from other donors' samples. CDR3s include the opening cysteine and the closing phenylalanine or tryptophan. The D gene is left open where the match is weak.

V gene,J gene,D gene,CDR3 DNA,CDR3 protein
TRBV5-1,TRBJ2-1,NA,TGCGCCAGCAGCCGACCGGGGTACGATGAGCAGTTCTTC,CASSRPGYDEQFF
TRBV6-1,TRBJ2-7,NA,TGTGCCAGCAGTGACTTCGGGGGGCAGGTCGAGCAGTACTTC,CASSDFGGQVEQYF
TRBV28,TRBJ2-7,NA,TGTGCCAGCAGTTTATGGGAAGAAGGTTACGAGCAGTACTTC,CASSLWEEGYEQYF
TRBV28,TRBJ1-2,NA,TGTGCCAGCAGTTCCCCTGGTACCGAATCGGGAGGCTACACCTTC,CASSSPGTESGGYTF
TRBV30,TRBJ2-7,NA,TGTGCCTGGAGTGAACAGCGCTTCTACGAGCAGTACTTC,CAWSEQRFYEQYF
TRBV27,TRBJ2-1,TRBD2,TGTGCCAGCAGTTCTCACAGGACTAGCGGGATTAATGAGCAGTTCTTC,CASSSHRTSGINEQFF
TRBV7-7,TRBJ1-3,NA,TGTGCCAGCAGCTTAAACGGGTTCGGCTCTGGAAACACCATATATTTT,CASSLNGFGSGNTIYF
TRBV11-2,TRBJ2-3,NA,TGTGCCAGCCAAAGGAGCGGAGGGGGGTCCGATACGCAGTATTTT,CASQRSGGGSDTQYF
TRBV5-1,TRBJ2-2,TRBD2,TGCGCCAGCAGCTACCTAGCGGGAGGAACCGGGGAGCTGTTTTTT,CASSYLAGGTGELFF
TRBV7-3,TRBJ2-3,NA,TGTGCCAGCAGCTCCGACGTGACTAGCACAGATACGCAGTATTTT,CASSSDVTSTDTQYF